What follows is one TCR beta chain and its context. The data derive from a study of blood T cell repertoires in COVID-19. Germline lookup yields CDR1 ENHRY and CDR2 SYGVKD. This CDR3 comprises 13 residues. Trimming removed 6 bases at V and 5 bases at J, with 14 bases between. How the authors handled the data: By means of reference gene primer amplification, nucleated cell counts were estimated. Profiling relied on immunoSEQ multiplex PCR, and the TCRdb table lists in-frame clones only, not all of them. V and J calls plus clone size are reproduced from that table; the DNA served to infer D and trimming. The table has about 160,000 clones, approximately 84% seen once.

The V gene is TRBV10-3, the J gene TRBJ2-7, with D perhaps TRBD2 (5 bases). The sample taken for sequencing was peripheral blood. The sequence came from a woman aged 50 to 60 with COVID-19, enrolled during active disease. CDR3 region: CAIRRIGGNEQYF. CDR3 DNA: TGTGCCATCAGGCGGATTGGAGGAAACGAGCAGTACTTC.